Below are 29 T cell receptor beta chains sequenced from a single sample in a study of blood T cell repertoires in COVID-19. Sequencing was performed with immunoSEQ multiplex PCR; in TCRdb, only in-frame clones are kept and a portion is missing. The table shows some 370,000 clones, with 70% to 90% occurring only once. The sequencing input was peripheral blood. The receptors stem from a man aged 35 to 55 with acute or convalescent COVID-19.

The genes are TRBV3-1 (or the pseudogene TRBV3-2) and TRBJ2-3; the match to TRBD2 covers 7 bases. Trimming cost V 6 bases and J 0 bases; bases outside gene matches: 6. Germline CDR1 is LGHDT and CDR2 is YNNKEL (reference sequence). This CDR3 has 15 amino acids. In DNA form, the CDR3 reads TGTGCCAGCAGTAAAAGCGGGACTAGCACAGATACGCAGTATTTT. Protein sequence: CASSKSGTSTDTQYF.

As to this clone: Other nucleotide sequences in the sample specify the same CDR3. This sequence joins TRBV28 and TRBJ1-5; the match to TRBD1 covers 8 bases. J lost 5 bases, V lost 5 bases, and 5 bases had no gene match. Germline V gene sequence: CDR1 MDHEN, CDR2 SYDVKM. The CDR3 loop spans 14 amino acids. This CDR3 reads CASSRTGGYQPQHF. CDR3 nucleotides: TGTGCCAGCAGTCGTACAGGGGGTTATCAGCCCCAGCATTTT. The variable domain in full, with the rest retrieved from reference TRBV28 and TRBJ1-5, is DVKVTQSSRYLVKRTGEKVFLECVQDMDHENMFWYRQDPGLGLRLIYFSYDVKMKEKGDIPEGYSVSREKKERFSLILESASTNQTSMYLCASSRTGGYQPQHFGDGTRLSIL.

J is TRBJ1-2 and V is TRBV10-3; 11 bases agree with TRBD1. Germline CDR1 and CDR2: ENHRY and SYGVKD. With 3 bases clipped from V and 1 base from J, the junction kept 4 bases outside the gene matches. CDR3 length: 16 amino acids. CDR3 sequence: CAISDSDRGHNYGYTF. CDR3 nucleotides: TGTGCCATCAGTGACTCGGACAGGGGGCATAACTATGGCTACACCTTC.

The chain recombines TRBV3-1 (or the pseudogene TRBV3-2) with TRBJ2-7; 9 nucleotides line up with TRBD1. The V segment lost 7 bases and the J segment 3 bases; nucleotides outside the gene matches: 7. Per the germline V gene, CDR1 is LGHDT and CDR2 is YNNKEL (reference sequence). The CDR3 totals 14 residues. CDR3: CASTLQGAVYEQYF. CDR3 DNA: TGTGCCAGCACCTTACAGGGGGCGGTCTACGAGCAGTACTTC.

The V gene is TRBV5-1, the J gene TRBJ1-1; D unclear. V lost 2 bases and J lost 1, with 9 bases in between. Germline values: CDR1 SGHRS, CDR2 YFSETQ. This CDR3 contains 14 residues. In DNA, the CDR3 is TGCGCCAGCAGCTTCACAATCCGGAACACTGAAGCTTTCTTT. This codes for CASSFTIRNTEAFF.

The genes are TRBV6-5 and TRBJ1-6, with 9 nucleotides matching TRBD1. In germline, CDR1 is MNHEY, CDR2 SVGAGI. The ends lost 6 bases at V and 14 bases at J; junction bases unmatched: 11. This CDR3 is built from 14 residues. This chain's CDR3 is CASRVQGALSSLHF. CDR3 sequence (DNA): TGTGCCAGCAGAGTACAGGGGGCTCTATCGTCCCTCCACTTT.

The J gene is TRBJ1-1, the V gene TRBV2, with unresolved D. V lost 6 bases, J lost 0 bases, and 5 bases lay in between. This CDR3 has 12 amino acids. The germline gives CDR1 SNHLY, CDR2 FYNNEI. The CDR3 region has the DNA TGTGCCAGCAGACAGCTGAACACTGAAGCTTTCTTT. Translating it yields CASRQLNTEAFF.

This clone was seen a single time. The J gene is TRBJ2-3, the V gene TRBV11-2; TRBD1 matches at 11 bases. Germline V lookup: CDR1 SGHAT, CDR2 FQNNGV. The CDR3 runs 13 residues. The J segment lost 10 bases and the V segment lost 4 bases, leaving 4 bases of the junction unmatched. CDR3 amino acids: CASSSWDRGAQYF. The CDR3, as DNA: TGTGCCAGCAGCTCGTGGGACAGGGGGGCGCAGTATTTT.

This sequence joins TRBV27 and TRBJ1-2, with unresolved D. CDR1 MNHEY and CDR2 SMNVEV come from the germline V gene (reference sequence). CDR3 length: 15 amino acids. The V and J ends lost 0 bases and 6 bases respectively, with 14 bases between them. This chain's CDR3 is CASSLSWGGPNGYTF. The CDR3 region has the DNA TGTGCCAGCAGTTTATCGTGGGGAGGACCTAATGGCTACACCTTC.

Points on this clone: A much more abundant neighbour one base away suggests this may be a read error. The chain employs TRBV6-4 and TRBJ2-1; 9 positions agree with TRBD2. The trim removed 2 bases at V and 6 bases at J, leaving 5 bases unmatched. The CDR3 is 15 amino acids. Germline loops: CDR1 MRHNA, CDR2 SNTAGT. CDR3 bases: TGTGCCAGCAGTGACGGGAATAGCGGGAGCAATGAGCAGTTCTTC. This codes for CASSDGNSGSNEQFF.

The gene calls are TRBV5-1 and TRBJ2-7; D may be TRBD2 (6 bases). Germline lookup yields CDR1 SGHRS and CDR2 YFSETQ. The germline V and J ends were trimmed by 0 bases and 0 bases, with 16 bases remaining between them. This CDR3 has 17 residues. This CDR3 is CASSLGFGTGSSYEQYF. Here the CDR3 DNA reads TGCGCCAGCAGCTTGGGGTTCGGGACTGGGAGCTCCTACGAGCAGTACTTC.

The table lists this clone with a count of one. The chain couples TRBV11-2 to TRBJ2-1; TRBD1 aligns across 7 bases. The V and J ends lost 5 bases and 0 bases, in that order; junction bases with no gene match: 7. The CDR3 is 16 residues long. Germline loops: CDR1 SGHAT, CDR2 FQNNGV. The CDR3 sequence: CASSTRGQDSYNEQFF. The DNA of the CDR3 is TGTGCCAGCAGCACCCGCGGACAGGACTCCTACAATGAGCAGTTCTTC.

This rearrangement joins TRBV5-1 to TRBJ2-7, with D perhaps TRBD2 (6 bases). The V and J ends lost 4 bases and 3 bases respectively, with 20 bases between them. Germline CDR1 SGHRS, CDR2 YFSETQ. The CDR3 spans 16 residues. The CDR3 DNA sequence: TGCGCCAGCAGCGAATACGGGAGAGGGAATAACTACGAGCAGTACTTC. This codes for CASSEYGRGNNYEQYF.

The chain links TRBV19 to TRBJ2-2; TRBD2 is a possible D gene (7 bases). The CDR3 runs to 14 residues. The ends were cut back, 7 bases at V and 7 bases at J, with 16 bases in the middle. CDR1 and CDR2 (germline): LNHDA, SQIVND (reference sequence). CDR3 nucleotides: TGTGCCAGTACCATGGGGGGGGCGAACGGGGAGCTGTTTTTT. Translation: CASTMGGANGELFF. Full variable domain (rest looked up from reference TRBV19 and TRBJ2-2): DGGITQSPKYLFRKEGQNVTLSCEQNLNHDAMYWYRQDPGQGLRLIYYSQIVNDFQKGDIAEGYSVSREKKESFPLTVTSAQKNPTAFYLCASTMGGANGELFFGEGSRLTVL.

This chain uses TRBV5-4 with TRBJ2-3; 10 nucleotides align to TRBD1. V was clipped by 3 bases and J by 0 bases; unmatched bases: 7. The CDR3 consists of 17 residues. Germline V gene data show CDR1 as SGHNT and CDR2 as YYREEE (reference sequence). CDR3 residues: CASSSGQGIRSTDTQYF. The CDR3 bases are TGTGCCAGCAGCTCGGGACAGGGGATCCGAAGCACAGATACGCAGTATTTT.

V gene TRBV1 combines with J gene TRBJ2-7; the table's TRBD2 call for D was not verified on the DNA. TRBV1 is noted as a pseudogene. The length of the CDR3 is 17 residues. CDR3 amino acids: CTSTPLAGGAVTYEQYF. CDR3 nucleotide sequence: TGCACCAGCACCCCACTAGCGGGAGGGGCTGTTACCTACGAGCAGTACTTC.

The chain is built from TRBV4-1 and TRBJ2-1; D not resolved. CDR1 is MGHRA, CDR2 YSYEKL, per germline. V was pared by 1 base and J by 5 bases, with 12 bases between. CDR3 length equals 15 residues. The CDR3 DNA reads as TGCGCCAGCAGCCAAGTCTGGCGGAAACACAATGAGCAGTTCTTC. Translation: CASSQVWRKHNEQFF.

The genes are TRBV28 and TRBJ1-2; no clear D. V shed 2 bases and J shed 2 bases, with 9 bases lying between them. Looked up from germline, CDR1 is MDHEN and CDR2 is SYDVKM. This CDR3 is 14 amino acids long. The CDR3 loop reads CASSLMAQNYGYTF. The CDR3 DNA sequence: TGTGCCAGCAGTTTAATGGCACAAAACTATGGCTACACCTTC.

CDR3 sequence: CASSRDRAGEAFF. CDR3 bases: TGTGCCAGCAGTCGTGACAGGGCCGGTGAAGCTTTCTTT. V and J are TRBV6-6 and TRBJ1-1; 7 bases match TRBD1. V shed 5 bases and J 7 bases; nucleotides not matched to a gene: 7. This CDR3 spans 13 amino acids. The germline CDR1 and CDR2 sequences are MNHNY and SVGAGI (reference sequence).

The V gene is TRBV12-3 or TRBV12-4, the J gene TRBJ2-7; D unresolved. V dropped 3 bases and J dropped 6 bases, with 3 bases sitting between them. The CDR3 length is 10 residues. CDR3 nucleotide sequence: TGTGCCAGCAGTTTCATCGAGCAGTACTTC. As protein: CASSFIEQYF.

J is TRBJ1-6 and V is TRBV7-2, with 7 bases aligning to TRBD1. The CDR3 runs to 14 residues. Losses at the gene ends were 5 bases for V and 10 bases for J; bases not matched to a gene: 8. CDR1 SGHTA and CDR2 FQGNSA come from the germline V gene. CDR3 residues: CASSLKTGESPLHF. The CDR3 DNA reads TGTGCCAGCAGCCTTAAAACAGGGGAATCACCCCTCCACTTT. The whole variable domain, filled in from reference TRBV7-2 and TRBJ1-6, reads GAGVSQSPSNKVTEKGKDVELRCDPISGHTALYWYRQSLGQGLEFLIYFQGNSAPDKSGLPSDRFSAERTGGSVSTLTIQRTQQEDSAVYLCASSLKTGESPLHFGNGTRLTVT.

V and J are TRBV7-3 and TRBJ2-2, with D possibly being TRBD1 (5 bases). In germline, CDR1 is SGHTA, CDR2 FQGTGA. This CDR3 spans 14 amino acids. V was pared by 4 bases and J by 5 bases, with 11 bases between. The CDR3 nucleotides are TGTGCCAGCAGCTCCGTAGGGGTGACCGGGGAGCTGTTTTTT. Translating it yields CASSSVGVTGELFF.

J is TRBJ2-7 and V is TRBV19, with TRBD1 as a possible D gene (6 bases). The V end was cut by 6 bases, the J end by 1 base, with 10 bases between. The germline gives CDR1 LNHDA, CDR2 SQIVND (reference sequence). CDR3 size: 13 residues. This chain's CDR3 is CASSNRESYEQYF. The CDR3 DNA is TGTGCCAGTAGCAACAGGGAGTCCTACGAGCAGTACTTC.

This sequence joins TRBV28 and TRBJ1-5; the match to TRBD1 covers 7 bases. The J segment lost 0 bases and the V segment lost 7 bases, leaving 12 bases of the junction unmatched. Per germline, CDR1 MDHEN and CDR2 SYDVKM. This CDR3 is 17 amino acids long. CDR3 bases: TGTGCCAGCACCCCCGACAGGGACATTTATAGCAATCAGCCCCAGCATTTT. As protein: CASTPDRDIYSNQPQHF. The full variable domain, rest sourced from reference TRBV28 and TRBJ1-5, is DVKVTQSSRYLVKRTGEKVFLECVQDMDHENMFWYRQDPGLGLRLIYFSYDVKMKEKGDIPEGYSVSREKKERFSLILESASTNQTSMYLCASTPDRDIYSNQPQHFGDGTRLSIL.

The chain links TRBV9 to TRBJ1-2; 7 bases are shared with TRBD1. V shed 3 bases, J shed 3 bases, and the junction held 5 bases outside the gene matches. Germline lookup yields CDR1 SGDLS and CDR2 YYNGEE. The CDR3 spans 14 residues. The CDR3, as DNA: TGTGCCAGCAGCGGCCGGGACAGAGACTATGGCTACACCTTC. This translates into CASSGRDRDYGYTF.

This chain joins TRBV11-2 and TRBJ2-4, with TRBD2 identical over 12 bases. The germline CDR1 and CDR2 sequences are SGHAT and FQNNGV. Trimming took 2 bases from V and 11 from J; bases not matched to a gene: 7. The CDR3 runs 15 residues. CDR3 sequence (DNA): TGTGCCAGCAGCTTAACAGGACTAGCGGGAAGATTTCAGTACTTC. Protein: CASSLTGLAGRFQYF.

This rearrangement joins TRBV5-5 to TRBJ1-5, with D perhaps TRBD1 (6 bases). This CDR3 has 15 amino acids. CDR1 is SGHKS, CDR2 YYEKEE, per germline (reference sequence). V lost 4 bases, J lost 6 bases, and 17 bases lay in between. The CDR3 DNA follows: TGTGCCAGCAGCACAAACAGGCAGGGGAGTCAGCCCCAGCATTTT. Its protein product is CASSTNRQGSQPQHF.

The chain joins TRBV29-1 to TRBJ2-1; no definite D call. Germline CDR1 SQVTM, CDR2 ANQGSEA. This CDR3 contains 12 residues. The V gene lost 4 bases and the J gene lost 6 bases, with 10 bases spanning the gap. CDR3 sequence: CSVGASLNEQFF. The CDR3 nucleotides are TGCAGCGTTGGAGCTTCCCTCAATGAGCAGTTCTTC.

This clone has a single count. The gene calls are TRBV5-1 and TRBJ2-7; tentative D call: TRBD1 (6 bases). Germline values: CDR1 SGHRS, CDR2 YFSETQ. V was trimmed by 4 bases and J by 6 bases, leaving 20 bases between them. This CDR3 has 15 residues. The CDR3 region is CASSMETGTLFEQYF. As DNA, the CDR3 is TGCGCCAGCAGCATGGAAACCGGGACACTCTTCGAGCAGTACTTC. The full variable domain, its missing parts supplied by reference TRBV5-1 and TRBJ2-7, is KAGVTQTPRYLIKTRGQQVTLSCSPISGHRSVSWYQQTPGQGLQFLFEYFSETQRNKGNFPGRFSGRQFSNSRSEMNVSTLELGDSALYLCASSMETGTLFEQYFGPGTRLTVT.